The clone carrying this T cell receptor (beta chain) was observed a handful of times. The antigen remains unidentified. This record comes from a study of tumor and adjacent non-tumor tissue in lung cancer. Across the study: Stage I to III disease affected over nine men and 4 or 5 women aged roughly 30 to 76. Broader study findings: Higher tumor TCR diversity was associated with shorter survival. In normal lung, the top 100 clones were significantly more dominant than in tumor.

RNA was extracted from bulk tissue without any cell sorting. Three rounds of nested PCR, following a modified ARM-PCR protocol, produced the TCRbeta library. Each CDR3 protein gets one entry after TCRdb re-called the multiplex PCR reads with MiXCR. The table shows approximately 75,000 distinct CDR3 sequences, with roughly 80% occurring only once. This CDR3 has 13 residues. The germline gives CDR1 SQVTM, CDR2 ANQGSEA. The J segment lost 11 bases and the V segment lost 7 bases, leaving 13 bases of the junction unmatched. The sequence was collected from a woman in her fifties or sixties with non-small cell lung cancer. The J gene is TRBJ2-3, the V gene TRBV29-1; TRBD2 matches 9 bases. The sample was lung tumor tissue. CDR3 loop: CSAEVAGGRRQYF. CDR3 nucleotides: TGCAGCGCTGAGGTTGCGGGAGGGCGTAGGCAGTATTTT.